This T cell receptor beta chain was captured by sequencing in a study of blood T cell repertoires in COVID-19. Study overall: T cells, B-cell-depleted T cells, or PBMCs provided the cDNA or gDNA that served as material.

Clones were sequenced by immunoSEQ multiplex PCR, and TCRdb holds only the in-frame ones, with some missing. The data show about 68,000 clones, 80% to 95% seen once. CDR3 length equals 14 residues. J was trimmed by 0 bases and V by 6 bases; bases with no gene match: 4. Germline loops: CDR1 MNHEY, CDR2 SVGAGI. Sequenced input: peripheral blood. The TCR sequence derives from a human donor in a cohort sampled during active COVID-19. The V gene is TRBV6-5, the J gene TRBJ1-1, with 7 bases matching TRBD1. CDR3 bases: TGTGCCAGCAGCTCGACAGGGATGAACACTGAAGCTTTCTTT. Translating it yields CASSSTGMNTEAFF.